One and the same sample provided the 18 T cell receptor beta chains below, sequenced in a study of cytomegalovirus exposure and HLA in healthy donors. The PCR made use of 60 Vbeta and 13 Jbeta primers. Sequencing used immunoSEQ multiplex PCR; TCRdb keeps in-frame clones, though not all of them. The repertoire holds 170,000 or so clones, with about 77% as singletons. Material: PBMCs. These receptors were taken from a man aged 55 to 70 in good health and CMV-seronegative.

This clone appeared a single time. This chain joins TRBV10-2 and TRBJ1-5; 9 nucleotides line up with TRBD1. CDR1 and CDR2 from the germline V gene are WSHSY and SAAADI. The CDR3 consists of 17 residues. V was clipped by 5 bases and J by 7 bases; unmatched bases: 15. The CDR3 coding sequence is TGCGCCAGCAGTAACACAGGGGGCGCAGGAATTCGCCAGCCCCAGCATTTT. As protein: CASSNTGGAGIRQPQHF.

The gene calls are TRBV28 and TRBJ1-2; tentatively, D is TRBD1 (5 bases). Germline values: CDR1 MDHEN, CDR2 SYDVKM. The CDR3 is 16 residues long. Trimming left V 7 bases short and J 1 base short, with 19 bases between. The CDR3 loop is CASTVVPAGLNYGYTF. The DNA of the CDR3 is TGTGCCAGCACCGTGGTCCCGGCAGGGCTTAACTATGGCTACACCTTC.

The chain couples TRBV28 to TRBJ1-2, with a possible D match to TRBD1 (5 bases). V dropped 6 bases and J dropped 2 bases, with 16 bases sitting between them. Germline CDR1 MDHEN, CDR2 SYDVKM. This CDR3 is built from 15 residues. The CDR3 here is CASSPQGWANYGYTF. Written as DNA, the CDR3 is TGTGCCAGCAGCCCCCAGGGTTGGGCAAACTATGGCTACACCTTC.

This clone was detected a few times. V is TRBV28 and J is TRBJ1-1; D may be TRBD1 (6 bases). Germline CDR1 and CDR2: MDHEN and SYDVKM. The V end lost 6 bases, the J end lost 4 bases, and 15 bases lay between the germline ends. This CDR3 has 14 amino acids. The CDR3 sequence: CASRPYGGPTEAFF. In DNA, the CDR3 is TGTGCCAGCAGGCCCTACGGGGGGCCCACTGAAGCTTTCTTT. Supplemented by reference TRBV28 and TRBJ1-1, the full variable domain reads DVKVTQSSRYLVKRTGEKVFLECVQDMDHENMFWYRQDPGLGLRLIYFSYDVKMKEKGDIPEGYSVSREKKERFSLILESASTNQTSMYLCASRPYGGPTEAFFGQGTRLTVV.

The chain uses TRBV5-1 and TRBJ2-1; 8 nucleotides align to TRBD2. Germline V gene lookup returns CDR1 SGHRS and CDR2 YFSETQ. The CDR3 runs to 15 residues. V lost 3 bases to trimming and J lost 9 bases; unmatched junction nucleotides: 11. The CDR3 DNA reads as TGCGCCAGCAGCTGGACCAGCGGGGGAATCGGTGAGCAGTTCTTC. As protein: CASSWTSGGIGEQFF.

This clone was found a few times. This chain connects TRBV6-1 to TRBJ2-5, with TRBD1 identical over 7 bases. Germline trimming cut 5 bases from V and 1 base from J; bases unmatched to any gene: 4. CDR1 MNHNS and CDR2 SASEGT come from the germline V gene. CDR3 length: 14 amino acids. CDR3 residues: CASSFDRVQETQYF. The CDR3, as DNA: TGTGCCAGCAGTTTCGACAGGGTCCAAGAGACCCAGTACTTC.

The CDR3 region is CASSSGLAVSSDTDTQYF. The CDR3 DNA reads TGTGCCAGCAGTTCAGGACTAGCGGTCTCGTCGGACACAGATACGCAGTATTTT. This chain links TRBV28 with TRBJ2-3; 10 bases match TRBD2. The length of the CDR3 is 18 residues. V lost 4 bases to trimming and J lost 2 bases; unmatched junction nucleotides: 12. Looked up from germline, CDR1 is MDHEN and CDR2 is SYDVKM.

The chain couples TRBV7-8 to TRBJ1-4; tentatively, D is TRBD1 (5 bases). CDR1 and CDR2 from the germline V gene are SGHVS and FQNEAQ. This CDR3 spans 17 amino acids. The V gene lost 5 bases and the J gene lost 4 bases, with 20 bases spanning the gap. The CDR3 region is CASSPSRLETDNEKLFF. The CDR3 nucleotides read TGTGCCAGCAGCCCGTCTCGGTTGGAGACAGATAATGAAAAACTGTTTTTT.

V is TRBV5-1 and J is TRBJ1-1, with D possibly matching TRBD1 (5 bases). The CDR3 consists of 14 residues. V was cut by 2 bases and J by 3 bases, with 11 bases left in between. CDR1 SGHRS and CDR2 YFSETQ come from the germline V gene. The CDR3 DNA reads TGCGCCAGCAGCTTAAACGGAGGGGACACTGAAGCTTTCTTT. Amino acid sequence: CASSLNGGDTEAFF.

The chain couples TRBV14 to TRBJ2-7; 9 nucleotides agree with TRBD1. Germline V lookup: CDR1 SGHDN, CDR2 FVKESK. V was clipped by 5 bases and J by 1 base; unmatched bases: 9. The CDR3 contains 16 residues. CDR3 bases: TGTGCCAGCAGCTCGGGGAGCGGGACAGGGTCCTACGAGCAGTACTTC. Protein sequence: CASSSGSGTGSYEQYF.

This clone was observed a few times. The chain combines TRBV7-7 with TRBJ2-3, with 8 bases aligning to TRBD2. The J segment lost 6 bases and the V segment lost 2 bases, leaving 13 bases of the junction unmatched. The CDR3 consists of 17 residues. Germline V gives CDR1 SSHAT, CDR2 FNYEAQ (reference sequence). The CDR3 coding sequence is TGTGCCAGCAGCTTAAATGGCGGTAGCGGGAATGTGGATACGCAGTATTTT. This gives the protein CASSLNGGSGNVDTQYF.

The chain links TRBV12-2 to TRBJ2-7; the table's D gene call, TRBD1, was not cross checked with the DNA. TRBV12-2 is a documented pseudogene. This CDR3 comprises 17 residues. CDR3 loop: CASRLANQTGSIYEQYF. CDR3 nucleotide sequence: TGTGCAAGTCGCTTAGCGAATCAGACAGGGTCTATCTACGAGCAGTACTTC.

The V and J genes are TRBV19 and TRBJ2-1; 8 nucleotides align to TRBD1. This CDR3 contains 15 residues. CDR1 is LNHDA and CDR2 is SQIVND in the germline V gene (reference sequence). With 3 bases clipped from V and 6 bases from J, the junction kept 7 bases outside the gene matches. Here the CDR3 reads CASSILAGTGNEQFF. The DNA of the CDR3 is TGTGCCAGTAGTATCCTTGCGGGGACAGGCAATGAGCAGTTCTTC.

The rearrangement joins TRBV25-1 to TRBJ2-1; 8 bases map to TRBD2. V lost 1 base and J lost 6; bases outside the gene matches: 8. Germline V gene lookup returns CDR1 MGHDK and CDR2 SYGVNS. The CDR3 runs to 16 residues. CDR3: CASSEFIAGWVNEQFF. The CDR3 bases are TGTGCCAGCAGTGAATTTATAGCGGGATGGGTCAATGAGCAGTTCTTC.

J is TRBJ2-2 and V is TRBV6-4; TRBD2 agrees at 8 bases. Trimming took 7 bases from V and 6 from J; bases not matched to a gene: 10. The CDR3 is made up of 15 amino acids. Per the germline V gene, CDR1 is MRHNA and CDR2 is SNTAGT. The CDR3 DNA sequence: TGTGCCAGCAAGGGGGAAGCGGGAGTTCCCGGGGAGCTGTTTTTT. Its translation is CASKGEAGVPGELFF.

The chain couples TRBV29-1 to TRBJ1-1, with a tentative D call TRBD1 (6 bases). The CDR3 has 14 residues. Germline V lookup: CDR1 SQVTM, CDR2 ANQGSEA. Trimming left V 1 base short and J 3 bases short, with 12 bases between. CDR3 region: CSVEATGLYTEAFF. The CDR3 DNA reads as TGCAGCGTTGAAGCCACAGGGTTGTACACTGAAGCTTTCTTT.

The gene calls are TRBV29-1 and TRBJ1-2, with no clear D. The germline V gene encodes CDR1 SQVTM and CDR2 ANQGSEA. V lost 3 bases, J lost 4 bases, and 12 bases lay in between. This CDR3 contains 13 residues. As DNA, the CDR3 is TGCAGCGTTGAGGGAGGTACTTCCTATGGCTACACCTTC. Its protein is CSVEGGTSYGYTF.

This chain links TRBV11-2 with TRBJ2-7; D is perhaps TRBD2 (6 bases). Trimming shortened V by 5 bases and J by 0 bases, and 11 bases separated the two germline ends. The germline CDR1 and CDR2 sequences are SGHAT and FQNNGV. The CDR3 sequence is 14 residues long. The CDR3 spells CASSPLANSYEQYF. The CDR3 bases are TGTGCCAGCAGCCCTCTAGCGAACTCCTACGAGCAGTACTTC. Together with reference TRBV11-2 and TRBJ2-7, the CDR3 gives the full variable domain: EAGVAQSPRYKIIEKRQSVAFWCNPISGHATLYWYQQILGQGPKLLIQFQNNGVVDDSQLPKDRFSAERLKGVDSTLKIQPAKLEDSAVYLCASSPLANSYEQYFGPGTRLTVT.